These 32 T cell receptor beta chains were sequenced from one sample in a study of shared clonotypes between healthy human individuals. Sequenced by immunoSEQ multiplex PCR; TCRdb stores in-frame clones only, minus some. The data hold about 1,800,000 clones, with about 95% observed a single time. CD8 cells regarded as naive lacked CD45RO, were positively chosen for CCR7, and omitted terminally differentiated effector memory CD45RA+ cells. The sample comprised naive CD8+ T cells sorted from blood. The source of these receptors is a man between 18 and 29 years old in good health.

The genes are TRBV28 and TRBJ2-5, with TRBD1 as a possible D gene (5 bases). CDR1 is MDHEN, CDR2 SYDVKM, per germline. The germline V and J ends were trimmed by 3 bases and 10 bases, with 21 bases remaining between them. CDR3 length: 15 residues. CDR3 DNA sequence: TGTGCCAGCAGTTTCAACTCCGCTAGGGGATCTAACCAGTACTTC. Protein: CASSFNSARGSNQYF.

This chain joins TRBV9 and TRBJ2-2; D tentatively reads TRBD1 or TRBD2 (6 bases each). This CDR3 comprises 15 residues. CDR1 and CDR2 (germline): SGDLS, YYNGEE. Trimming cost V 4 bases and J 0 bases, with 10 bases left between them. The chain's CDR3 is CASSLGGTNTGELFF. The CDR3 DNA sequence: TGTGCCAGCAGCTTGGGGGGCACGAACACCGGGGAGCTGTTTTTT.

The chain joins TRBV7-9 to TRBJ2-5, with D possibly TRBD2 on 6 matching bases. Looked up from germline, CDR1 is SEHNR and CDR2 is FQNEAQ (reference sequence). Trimming took off 5 bases at V and 4 bases at J, with 14 bases between the two ends. This CDR3 is built from 14 residues. For the CDR3, the DNA is TGTGCCAGCAGCCCCACGTTGGAGGGAGAGACCCAGTACTTC. Encoded protein: CASSPTLEGETQYF.

This clone was seen only once. The sample contains more than one DNA sequence encoding this CDR3. V usage is TRBV19 and J usage is TRBJ2-7; the D gene is possibly TRBD1 (7 bases). This CDR3 is built from 13 residues. In germline, CDR1 is LNHDA, CDR2 SQIVND (reference sequence). The V gene lost 5 bases and the J gene lost 5 bases, with 13 bases spanning the gap. The CDR3 loop is CASSSDREDEQYF. The CDR3 DNA reads as TGTGCCAGTAGTTCCGACAGGGAGGACGAGCAGTACTTC.

The chain has TRBV7-2 and TRBJ2-1; either TRBD1 or TRBD2 may supply D (6 bases each). V was cut by 7 bases and J by 10 bases, with 14 bases left in between. This CDR3 spans 12 amino acids. CDR1 SGHTA and CDR2 FQGNSA come from the germline V gene. The CDR3 sequence is CASTLGGGEQFF. In DNA, the CDR3 is TGTGCCAGCACCCTCGGAGGGGGGGAGCAGTTCTTC. The variable domain in full, with the rest retrieved from reference TRBV7-2 and TRBJ2-1, is GAGVSQSPSNKVTEKGKDVELRCDPISGHTALYWYRQSLGQGLEFLIYFQGNSAPDKSGLPSDRFSAERTGGSVSTLTIQRTQQEDSAVYLCASTLGGGEQFFGPGTRLTVL.

This clone was counted a single time. This chain uses TRBV5-6 with TRBJ2-1; D perhaps matches TRBD2 (5 bases). Germline loops: CDR1 SGHDT, CDR2 YYEEEE. This CDR3 has 14 amino acids. V lost 4 bases to trimming and J lost 10 bases, with 18 bases between them. The CDR3 spells CASSLITSFGEQFF. In DNA, the CDR3 is TGTGCCAGCAGCCTGATCACTAGTTTTGGAGAGCAGTTCTTC.

This chain uses TRBV7-2 with TRBJ1-1; D gene uncertain. The CDR3 covers 14 residues. V was clipped by 2 bases and J by 5 bases, with 12 bases between them. Germline V gene data show CDR1 as SGHTA and CDR2 as FQGNSA. The CDR3 reads CASSLMGIGTEAFF. CDR3 coding DNA: TGTGCCAGCAGCTTAATGGGGATTGGGACTGAAGCTTTCTTT.

The V call is TRBV11-2, the J call TRBJ1-3; a weak D match, TRBD1 (5 bases). This CDR3 has 17 residues. V was shortened by 1 base and J by 0 bases, with 13 bases between the two germline ends. Germline CDR1 reads SGHAT; CDR2 reads FQNNGV. CDR3 residues: CASSLGDLTYSGNTIYF. In nucleotides, the CDR3 is TGTGCCAGCAGCTTAGGGGACTTGACCTACTCTGGAAACACCATATATTTT.

A word on this clone: Other DNA sequences of this sample code for an identical CDR3. This sequence joins TRBV25-1 and TRBJ1-1; no firm D call. There are 12 residues in the CDR3. The V end lost 5 bases, the J end lost 3 bases, and 7 bases lay between the germline ends. CDR1 MGHDK and CDR2 SYGVNS come from the germline V gene. The DNA of the CDR3 is TGTGCCAGCAGTCTTGGCGACACTGAAGCTTTCTTT. It yields the protein CASSLGDTEAFF. Supplemented by reference TRBV25-1 and TRBJ1-1, the full variable domain reads EADIYQTPRYLVIGTGKKITLECSQTMGHDKMYWYQQDPGMELHLIHYSYGVNSTEKGDLSSESTVSRIRTEHFPLTLESARPSHTSQYLCASSLGDTEAFFGQGTRLTVV.

The rearrangement links TRBV28 to TRBJ2-3; D ambiguous. V gave up 7 bases and J gave up 0 bases, with 14 bases separating them. CDR1 MDHEN and CDR2 SYDVKM come from the germline V gene. This CDR3 comprises 15 residues. CDR3 DNA sequence: TGTGCCAGCAAACCGGCCGGTTATAGCACAGATACGCAGTATTTT. It encodes CASKPAGYSTDTQYF. Filled out from reference TRBV28 and TRBJ2-3, the complete variable domain reads DVKVTQSSRYLVKRTGEKVFLECVQDMDHENMFWYRQDPGLGLRLIYFSYDVKMKEKGDIPEGYSVSREKKERFSLILESASTNQTSMYLCASKPAGYSTDTQYFGPGTRLTVL.

The rearrangement uses TRBV5-8 and TRBJ2-5; unclear D gene. The germline V gene has CDR1 SGHTS and CDR2 YDEGEE. Trimming removed 0 bases from V and 0 bases from J, with 6 bases in between. This CDR3 spans 14 amino acids. Here the CDR3 reads CASSLVRHQETQYF. DNA for the CDR3: TGTGCCAGCAGCTTGGTTCGCCACCAAGAGACCCAGTACTTC. Full variable domain (remainder filled in from reference TRBV5-8 and TRBJ2-5): EAGVTQSPTHLIKTRGQQATLRCSPISGHTSVYWYQQALGLGLQFLLWYDEGEERNRGNFPPRFSGRQFPNYSSELNVNALELEDSALYLCASSLVRHQETQYFGPGTRLLVL.

J is TRBJ1-2 and V is TRBV10-3, with D hard to call. Germline CDR1 and CDR2: ENHRY and SYGVKD. The V end was cut by 2 bases, the J end by 2 bases, with 6 bases between. CDR3 length: 13 residues. As DNA, the CDR3 is TGTGCCATCAGTGAGGAGCTGAACTATGGCTACACCTTC. It codes for CAISEELNYGYTF.

The CDR3 is CAFGTDQETQYF. For the CDR3, the DNA is TGTGCCTTCGGGACGGACCAAGAGACCCAGTACTTC. The chain carries TRBV2 and TRBJ2-5, with D possibly called TRBD1 or TRBD2 (5 bases each). The germline CDR1 and CDR2 sequences are SNHLY and FYNNEI. The CDR3 totals 12 residues. Between the trimmed V and J ends, which lost 11 bases and 0 bases, there was a span of 10 bases.

The chain carries TRBV27 and TRBJ1-1; perhaps TRBD1 as D (6 bases). Germline lookup yields CDR1 MNHEY and CDR2 SMNVEV (reference sequence). The CDR3 runs 19 residues. V was pared by 5 bases and J by 2 bases, with 27 bases between. CDR3 sequence: CASSPKRSGGGIPNTEAFF. CDR3 coding DNA: TGTGCCAGCAGTCCCAAAAGGTCAGGAGGGGGAATACCTAACACTGAAGCTTTCTTT.

This chain uses TRBV15 with TRBJ2-5, with 9 bases lining up with TRBD2. The CDR3 runs to 14 residues. V gave up 7 bases and J gave up 1 base; unmatched junction bases: 4. Germline V gene data show CDR1 as LNHNV and CDR2 as YYDKDF (reference sequence). CDR3 region: CATKPGLAQETQYF. The CDR3 nucleotides are TGTGCCACCAAGCCGGGACTAGCCCAAGAGACCCAGTACTTC. Full variable domain (remainder filled in from reference TRBV15 and TRBJ2-5): DAMVIQNPRYQVTQFGKPVTLSCSQTLNHNVMYWYQQKSSQAPKLLFHYYDKDFNNEADTPDNFQSRRPNTSFCFLDIRSPGLGDTAMYLCATKPGLAQETQYFGPGTRLLVL.

Comment on this clone: Other DNA sequences within the sample encode an identical CDR3. The chain has TRBV4-3 and TRBJ2-2, with D unclear. The CDR3 is 14 residues long. Germline V gene data show CDR1 as LGHNA and CDR2 as YSLEER. V was clipped by 1 base and J by 2 bases, with 5 bases between them. CDR3 residues: CASSQGLNTGELFF. In DNA form, the CDR3 reads TGCGCCAGCAGCCAAGGACTTAACACCGGGGAGCTGTTTTTT.

The chain is built from TRBV5-6 and TRBJ1-1, with a weak D call TRBD1 (5 bases). The CDR3 sequence is 17 residues long. V lost 2 bases to trimming and J lost 0 bases, with 17 bases between them. Germline V gives CDR1 SGHDT, CDR2 YYEEEE. The CDR3 protein is CASSFIGIGGLNTEAFF. The CDR3 DNA reads TGTGCCAGCAGCTTCATTGGTATCGGGGGGTTGAACACTGAAGCTTTCTTT.

Worth noting for this clone: Different DNA sequences within this sample yield the same CDR3. The chain joins TRBV5-5 to TRBJ2-7; TRBD1 aligns across 7 bases. Losses at the gene ends were 4 bases for V and 1 base for J; bases not matched to a gene: 2. Germline CDR1 is SGHKS and CDR2 is YYEKEE (reference sequence). This CDR3 is 13 amino acids long. The CDR3 DNA follows: TGTGCCAGCAGCCCAGGGGGTTCCTACGAGCAGTACTTC. Encoded protein: CASSPGGSYEQYF. Drawing the rest from reference TRBV5-5 and TRBJ2-7, the complete variable domain is DAGVTQSPTHLIKTRGQQVTLRCSPISGHKSVSWYQQVLGQGPQFIFQYYEKEERGRGNFPDRFSARQFPNYSSELNVNALLLGDSALYLCASSPGGSYEQYFGPGTRLTVT.

The chain uses TRBV2 and TRBJ2-3; 8 positions match TRBD1. The CDR3 runs to 14 residues. Trimming took 8 bases from V and 0 from J; bases not matched to a gene: 4. The germline CDR1 and CDR2 sequences are SNHLY and FYNNEI. The CDR3 protein is CASGGTGSTDTQYF. The DNA for the CDR3 is TGTGCCAGCGGAGGGACAGGAAGCACAGATACGCAGTATTTT.

This clone was observed a few times. This rearrangement joins TRBV27 to TRBJ1-2, with TRBD1 matching 8 bases. The CDR3 is 15 residues long. Germline V CDR1 and CDR2: MNHEY, SMNVEV (reference sequence). V lost 4 bases and J lost 2; bases outside the gene matches: 6. DNA for the CDR3: TGTGCCAGCAGTTCCCAGGGGGCGCTGAACTATGGCTACACCTTC. As protein: CASSSQGALNYGYTF.

The V call is TRBV2, the J call TRBJ2-5; D may be TRBD2 (6 bases). The V end lost 3 bases, the J end lost 2 bases, and 10 bases lay between the germline ends. CDR1 is SNHLY and CDR2 is FYNNEI in the germline V gene. This CDR3 contains 14 residues. The CDR3 DNA reads as TGTGCCAGCAGTGATCCTAGCGCACAAGAGACCCAGTACTTC. Encoded protein: CASSDPSAQETQYF. Using reference TRBV2 and TRBJ2-5 for the parts outside the CDR3, the full variable domain is EPEVTQTPSHQVTQMGQEVILRCVPISNHLYFYWYRQILGQKVEFLVSFYNNEISEKSEIFDDQFSVERPDGSNFTLKIRSTKLEDSAMYFCASSDPSAQETQYFGPGTRLLVL.

Comments on this clone: Within the sample, other DNA sequences also encode this same CDR3. The rearrangement links TRBV5-4 to TRBJ2-5; maybe TRBD2 (5 bases). Germline V gives CDR1 SGHNT, CDR2 YYREEE (reference sequence). This CDR3 comprises 13 residues. The germline V and J ends were trimmed by 2 bases and 2 bases, with 7 bases remaining between them. The CDR3 nucleotides read TGTGCCAGCAGCTTATCGGGGCAAGAGACCCAGTACTTC. Its protein is CASSLSGQETQYF.

The V call is TRBV5-6, the J call TRBJ2-6; D is ambiguous. The germline V gene has CDR1 SGHDT and CDR2 YYEEEE. This CDR3 comprises 15 residues. The V end lost 0 bases, the J end lost 0 bases, and 4 bases lay between the germline ends. The CDR3 DNA sequence: TGTGCCAGCAGCTTGGGGCCCTCTGGGGCCAACGTCCTGACTTTC. This encodes CASSLGPSGANVLTF.

CDR3 residues: CASSLSAGSTDTQYF. CDR3 coding DNA: TGCGCCAGCAGCTTGTCGGCGGGAAGCACAGATACGCAGTATTTT. The chain combines TRBV5-1 with TRBJ2-3; weak D call: TRBD2 (6 bases). Germline V CDR1 and CDR2: SGHRS, YFSETQ. This CDR3 region has 15 residues. Between the trimmed V and J ends, which lost 1 base and 0 bases, there was a span of 9 bases.

This chain links TRBV5-1 with TRBJ2-1; D perhaps matches TRBD1 (6 bases). Trimming took 1 base from V and 2 from J, leaving 10 bases between them. Germline V lookup: CDR1 SGHRS, CDR2 YFSETQ. The CDR3 runs to 15 residues. The CDR3 sequence: CASSLSQGPYNEQFF. CDR3 nucleotides: TGCGCCAGCAGCTTGTCACAGGGACCCTACAATGAGCAGTTCTTC.

This clone occurred once. The rearrangement joins TRBV27 to TRBJ2-7, with 9 bases fitting TRBD1. The CDR3 spans 12 residues. V was pared by 6 bases and J by 5 bases, with 2 bases of the junction left unmatched. In germline, CDR1 is MNHEY, CDR2 SMNVEV (reference sequence). The CDR3 DNA follows: TGTGCCAGCAGACAGGGGGCTCACGAGCAGTACTTC. It encodes CASRQGAHEQYF.

This clone was detected only a few times. The sample has other DNA sequences that encode this CDR3 too. The CDR3 nucleotides read TGTGCCAGCAGCGTTGGAGGGAGCACAGATACGCAGTATTTT. Translated, it gives CASSVGGSTDTQYF. The V call is TRBV9, the J call TRBJ2-3, with D possibly matching TRBD2 (6 bases). Trimming removed 2 bases from V and 0 bases from J, with 7 bases in between. The CDR3 length is 14 residues. Germline V gene lookup returns CDR1 SGDLS and CDR2 YYNGEE. The full variable domain, in which reference TRBV9 and TRBJ2-3 provide the parts outside the CDR3, is DSGVTQTPKHLITATGQRVTLRCSPRSGDLSVYWYQQSLDQGLQFLIQYYNGEERAKGNILERFSAQQFPDLHSELNLSSLELGDSALYFCASSVGGSTDTQYFGPGTRLTVL.

A word on this clone: Other DNA sequences in this specimen translate into the identical CDR3. This chain links TRBV12-5 with TRBJ2-7; D ambiguous. The germline V gene encodes CDR1 LGHNT and CDR2 FRNRAP. V lost 1 base and J lost 3, with 4 bases in between. The CDR3 extends over 12 amino acids. The CDR3 DNA reads as TGTGCTAGTGGTTTGGAAGGCTACGAGCAGTACTTC. As protein: CASGLEGYEQYF.

V and J are TRBV7-9 and TRBJ2-7; D is ambiguous. The CDR3 extends over 11 amino acids. V was pared by 4 bases and J by 5 bases, with 6 bases between. Germline V CDR1 and CDR2: SEHNR, FQNEAQ (reference sequence). The CDR3 coding sequence is TGTGCCAGCAGCTCAAGTAACGAGCAGTACTTC. Protein sequence: CASSSSNEQYF.

V gene TRBV30 combines with J gene TRBJ1-6; no clear D gene. The CDR3 runs to 14 residues. The germline gives CDR1 GTSNPN, CDR2 SVGIG (reference sequence). Trimming pared 0 bases from V and 10 bases from J, leaving 13 bases between. CDR3 DNA sequence: TGTGCCTGGAGTGTACTGGAGGGCCAGTCACCCCTCCACTTT. It codes for CAWSVLEGQSPLHF.

This chain links TRBV18 with TRBJ2-1, with 8 bases matching TRBD1. Germline values: CDR1 KGHSH, CDR2 LQKENI. J lost 0 bases, V lost 4 bases, and 17 bases had no gene match. This CDR3 spans 20 amino acids. As DNA, the CDR3 is TGTGCCAGCTCACGACTTCCGGGACAGGATGGACGGAGCTCCTACAATGAGCAGTTCTTC. This sequence encodes CASSRLPGQDGRSSYNEQFF.

This rearrangement joins TRBV2 to TRBJ1-2, with 8 bases that match TRBD1. Looked up from germline, CDR1 is SNHLY and CDR2 is FYNNEI. The V gene end was trimmed by 3 bases and the J gene end by 0 bases; junction bases not matched to a gene: 9. The CDR3 runs to 17 residues. CDR3 sequence (DNA): TGTGCCAGCAGTGATTCTCTATCAGGGGGCGCTAACTATGGCTACACCTTC. This encodes CASSDSLSGGANYGYTF.